This TCR beta chain was sequenced for a study of cytomegalovirus exposure and HLA in healthy donors. At the level of the study: A later analysis reported the same platform for the 95 to 150 validation repertoires and the roughly 700 first-cohort repertoires.

Method: immunoSEQ multiplex PCR; TCRdb's copy keeps in-frame clones and lacks some. This table holds more than 80,000 clones, around 96% found once. The CDR3 covers 13 residues. Germline CDR1 SEHNR, CDR2 FQNEAQ (reference sequence). Trimming stripped 1 base from V and 6 bases from J, with 9 bases between. The J gene is TRBJ1-2, the V gene TRBV7-9; the D gene is possibly TRBD1 (6 bases). This receptor was obtained from a young woman in good health and CMV-seronegative. The sample taken for sequencing was PBMCs. The CDR3 DNA reads TGTGCCAGCAGCTTAGTAGGGGGGGATGGCTACACCTTC. Amino acids: CASSLVGGDGYTF. The full variable domain, its missing parts supplied by reference TRBV7-9 and TRBJ1-2, is DTGVSQNPRHKITKRGQNVTFRCDPISEHNRLYWYRQTLGQGPEFLTYFQNEAQLEKSRLLSDRFSAERPKGSFSTLEIQRTEQGDSAMYLCASSLVGGDGYTFGSGTRLTVV.